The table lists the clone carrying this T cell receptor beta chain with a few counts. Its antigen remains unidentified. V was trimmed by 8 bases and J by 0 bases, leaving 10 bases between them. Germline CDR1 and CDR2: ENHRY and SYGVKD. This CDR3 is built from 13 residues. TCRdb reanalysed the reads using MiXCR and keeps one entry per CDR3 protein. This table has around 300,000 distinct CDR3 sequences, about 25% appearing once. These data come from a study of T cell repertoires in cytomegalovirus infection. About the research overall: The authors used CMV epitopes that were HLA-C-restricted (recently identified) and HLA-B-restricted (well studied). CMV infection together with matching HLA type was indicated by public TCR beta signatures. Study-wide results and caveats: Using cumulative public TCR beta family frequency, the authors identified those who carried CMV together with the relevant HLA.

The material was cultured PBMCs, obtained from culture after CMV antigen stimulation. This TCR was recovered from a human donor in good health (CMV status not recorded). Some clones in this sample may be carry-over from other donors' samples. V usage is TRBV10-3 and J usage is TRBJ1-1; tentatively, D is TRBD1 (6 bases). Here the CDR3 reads CAIGAGVNTEAFF. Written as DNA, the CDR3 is TGTGCCATCGGGGCAGGGGTGAACACTGAAGCTTTCTTT.